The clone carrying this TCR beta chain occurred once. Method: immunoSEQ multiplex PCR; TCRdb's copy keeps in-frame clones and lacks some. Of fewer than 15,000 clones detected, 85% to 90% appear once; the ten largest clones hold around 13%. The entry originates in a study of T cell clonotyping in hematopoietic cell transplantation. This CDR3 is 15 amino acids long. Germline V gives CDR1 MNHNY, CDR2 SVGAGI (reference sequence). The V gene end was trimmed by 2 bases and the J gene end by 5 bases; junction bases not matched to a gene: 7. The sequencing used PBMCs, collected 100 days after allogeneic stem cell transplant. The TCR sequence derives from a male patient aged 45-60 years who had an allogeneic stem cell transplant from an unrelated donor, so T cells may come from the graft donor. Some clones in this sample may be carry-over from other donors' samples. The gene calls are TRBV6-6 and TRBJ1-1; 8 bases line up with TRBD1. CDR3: CASSYRTGQGTEAFF. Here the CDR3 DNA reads TGTGCCAGCAGTTACAGGACAGGGCAGGGTACTGAAGCTTTCTTT.